Below are 6 T cell receptor beta chains sequenced from a single sample in a study of cytomegalovirus exposure and HLA in healthy donors. Assay used: immunoSEQ multiplex PCR; TCRdb lists only in-frame clones, some missing. In the table there are roughly 100,000 clones, 85% to 90% of which are singletons. Sequenced: PBMCs. These receptor sequences come from a woman aged 18-30 years in good health and CMV-seropositive.

The chain joins TRBV10-3 to TRBJ1-1; maybe TRBD1 (6 bases). The V gene's germline CDR1 is ENHRY and CDR2 SYGVKD. CDR3 length: 13 amino acids. Trimming removed 7 bases from V and 1 base from J, with 10 bases in between. The CDR3 loop reads CAIISDRNTEAFF. The CDR3 DNA follows: TGTGCCATCATTTCGGACAGGAACACTGAAGCTTTCTTT.

Only a few counts were recorded for this clone. The chain joins TRBV5-4 to TRBJ1-5, with 8 bases that match TRBD1. Germline V lookup: CDR1 SGHNT, CDR2 YYREEE (reference sequence). With 0 bases clipped from V and 3 bases from J, the junction kept 2 bases outside the gene matches. This CDR3 spans 15 amino acids. This CDR3 is CASSLGTGSNQPQHF. The CDR3 DNA reads TGTGCCAGCAGCTTGGGGACAGGGTCCAATCAGCCCCAGCATTTT. The full variable domain, in which reference TRBV5-4 and TRBJ1-5 provide the parts outside the CDR3, is ETGVTQSPTHLIKTRGQQVTLRCSSQSGHNTVSWYQQALGQGPQFIFQYYREEENGRGNFPPRFSGLQFPNYSSELNVNALELDDSALYLCASSLGTGSNQPQHFGDGTRLSIL.

The CDR3 DNA reads TGTGCCAGCAGCCAGACCCCCGCCACGGGATACGGCAATGAGCAGTTCTTC. Protein product: CASSQTPATGYGNEQFF. The rearrangement uses TRBV4-2 and TRBJ2-1; TRBD2 might be the D (5 bases). CDR3 length: 17 amino acids. Per the germline V gene, CDR1 is LGHNA and CDR2 is YNFKEQ. V was trimmed by 3 bases and J by 6 bases, leaving 21 bases between them.

A single count supports this clone. The CDR3 DNA follows: TGTGCCAGCAGGTCGCCAGGGGGATATGGCTACACCTTC. As protein: CASRSPGGYGYTF. V gene TRBV27 combines with J gene TRBJ1-2; TRBD1 matches 7 bases. Germline CDR1 is MNHEY and CDR2 is SMNVEV (reference sequence). CDR3 length: 13 amino acids. Trimming took 6 bases from V and 5 from J; bases not matched to a gene: 6.

V is TRBV5-4 and J is TRBJ2-4; 7 bases align to TRBD1. Germline trimming cut 3 bases from V and 3 bases from J; bases unmatched to any gene: 9. CDR1 is SGHNT and CDR2 is YYREEE in the germline V gene (reference sequence). This CDR3 has 16 amino acids. The CDR3 protein is CASSSDRETVKNIQYF. The CDR3 DNA sequence: TGTGCCAGCAGCTCCGACAGGGAAACCGTCAAAAACATTCAGTACTTC. Looking up the rest from reference TRBV5-4 and TRBJ2-4 gives the full variable domain: ETGVTQSPTHLIKTRGQQVTLRCSSQSGHNTVSWYQQALGQGPQFIFQYYREEENGRGNFPPRFSGLQFPNYSSELNVNALELDDSALYLCASSSDRETVKNIQYFGAGTRLSVL.

This chain links TRBV7-6 with TRBJ2-7; 8 bases align to TRBD2. With V trimmed by 1 base and J by 6 bases, 5 bases remained unmatched. This CDR3 region has 14 residues. Looked up from germline, CDR1 is SGHVS and CDR2 is FNYEAQ. CDR3 in amino acids: CASSLVAGGIEQYF. The CDR3 DNA reads as TGTGCCAGCAGCTTAGTGGCGGGAGGAATCGAGCAGTACTTC. Combining the CDR3 with reference TRBV7-6 and TRBJ2-7 gives the whole variable domain GAGVSQSPRYKVTKRGQDVALRCDPISGHVSLYWYRQALGQGPEFLTYFNYEAQQDKSGLPNDRFSAERPEGSISTLTIQRTEQRDSAMYRCASSLVAGGIEQYFGPGTRLTVT.